What follows is one T cell receptor beta chain and its context. The method was immunoSEQ multiplex PCR; TCRdb's version includes in-frame clones alone and lacks a portion of them. The sample gives around 57,000 clones, 82% of which show up once; roughly 22% is in the top ten. This sample was included in a study of blood T cell repertoires in COVID-19. The sequence was collected from a woman aged 55-70 years with acute or convalescent COVID-19. Specimen: peripheral blood.

Here the CDR3 reads CASSPTYQPQHF. The CDR3 DNA reads as TGTGCCAGCAGTCCCACATATCAGCCCCAGCATTTT. The chain has TRBV6-5 and TRBJ1-5, with unresolved D. CDR1 and CDR2 from the germline V gene are MNHEY and SVGAGI. This CDR3 is 12 amino acids long. V shed 5 bases and J shed 5 bases, with 7 bases lying between them.